This is a list of T cell receptor beta chains from one sample in a study of OX40 agonist ivuxolimab in advanced cancers. Measured with immunoSEQ multiplex PCR; TCRdb has only the in-frame clones, and not every one. The table has some 19,000 clones, 83% seen once; the top ten hold 13%. This material consisted of CD4+ or CD8+ T cells sorted from blood, taken in a trial of the OX40 agonist ivuxolimab. The source is an adult with an advanced solid tumor such as melanoma, head and neck, liver or kidney cancer. Both conserved end residues are part of each CDR3.

j_call: TRBJ2-7
v_call: TRBV4-2
cdr3_aa: CASSQDPRGGGEQYF

j_call: TRBJ2-1
v_call: TRBV9
cdr3_aa: CASSVVPYGYNEQFF

j_call: TRBJ2-2
v_call: TRBV6-1
cdr3_aa: CASSVERGGELFF

j_call: TRBJ2-7
v_call: TRBV28
cdr3_aa: CASSLGTTVSYEQYF

j_call: TRBJ1-5
v_call: TRBV4-2
cdr3_aa: CASSLGGGQPQHF

j_call: TRBJ2-3
v_call: TRBV6-6
cdr3_aa: CASSRGTGGADTQYF

j_call: TRBJ1-1
v_call: TRBV5-1
cdr3_aa: CASSFRRGTEAFF

j_call: TRBJ1-1
v_call: TRBV10-2
cdr3_aa: CASSEGYTEAFF

j_call: TRBJ2-3
v_call: TRBV7-9
cdr3_aa: CASSDLSDTQYF

j_call: TRBJ2-3
v_call: TRBV4-2
cdr3_aa: CASSQGPADTQYF

j_call: TRBJ2-1
v_call: TRBV2
cdr3_aa: CASSEETSSYNEQFF

j_call: TRBJ2-1
v_call: TRBV11-3
cdr3_aa: CASSFFHPGEQFF

j_call: TRBJ2-5
v_call: TRBV6-4
cdr3_aa: CASSDLDRGQETQYF

j_call: TRBJ2-1
v_call: TRBV7-3
cdr3_aa: CASSPGLAGGQQFF

j_call: TRBJ1-5
v_call: TRBV30
cdr3_aa: CAWTSDNFSNQPQHF

j_call: TRBJ2-5
v_call: TRBV5-1
cdr3_aa: CASSLATGGYETQYF

j_call: TRBJ2-5
v_call: TRBV5-1
cdr3_aa: CASSLVPGQETQYF

j_call: TRBJ1-2
v_call: TRBV5-4
cdr3_aa: CASSLWGARGYTF

j_call: TRBJ2-7
v_call: TRBV9
cdr3_aa: CASSVQPGHYYEQYF

j_call: TRBJ1-6
v_call: TRBV9
cdr3_aa: CASSTDGGARGSPLHF

j_call: TRBJ2-2
v_call: TRBV14
cdr3_aa: CASSQFLLGELFF

j_call: TRBJ1-1
v_call: TRBV4-3
cdr3_aa: CASSQGVNRENTEAFF

j_call: TRBJ2-3
v_call: TRBV5-4
cdr3_aa: CASSWARGRADTQYF

j_call: TRBJ1-1
v_call: TRBV20-1
cdr3_aa: CSAKGYTEAFF

j_call: TRBJ2-3
v_call: TRBV5-8
cdr3_aa: CASRTKQGASTDTQYF

j_call: TRBJ1-1
v_call: TRBV19
cdr3_aa: CASSDRRNTEAFF

j_call: TRBJ2-1
v_call: TRBV6-6
cdr3_aa: CASSRRDVSSYNEQFF

j_call: TRBJ1-1
v_call: TRBV28
cdr3_aa: CASSSSEKAFF

j_call: TRBJ2-3
v_call: TRBV30
cdr3_aa: CAWSVGTGLADTQYF

j_call: TRBJ1-2
v_call: TRBV5-1
cdr3_aa: CASSFGGTEGYTF

j_call: TRBJ2-7
v_call: TRBV5-6
cdr3_aa: CASSPGTETYEQYF

j_call: TRBJ2-1
v_call: TRBV18
cdr3_aa: CASSPLKGGKNEQFF

j_call: TRBJ2-7
v_call: TRBV7-2
cdr3_aa: CASSFSTSGGDEQYF

j_call: TRBJ1-2
v_call: TRBV2
cdr3_aa: CASSEEAAGGAGYTF

j_call: TRBJ2-6
v_call: TRBV30
cdr3_aa: CAWAFGSSGANVLTF

j_call: TRBJ1-2
v_call: TRBV7-9
cdr3_aa: CASSLVTANYGYTF

j_call: TRBJ1-2
v_call: TRBV28
cdr3_aa: CASYAGSNYGYTF

j_call: TRBJ1-2
v_call: TRBV5-1
cdr3_aa: CASSFLTGNYNGYTF

j_call: TRBJ1-1
v_call: TRBV30
cdr3_aa: CAWTQQATRNTEAFF

j_call: TRBJ1-1
v_call: TRBV18
cdr3_aa: CASSPMGGQENTEAFF

j_call: TRBJ1-2
v_call: TRBV27
cdr3_aa: CASSLKTPGNGYGYTF

j_call: TRBJ1-1
v_call: TRBV5-1
cdr3_aa: CASSLAGSIWNTEAFF

j_call: TRBJ1-2
v_call: TRBV28
cdr3_aa: CASSLQGPYGYTF

j_call: TRBJ2-3
v_call: TRBV29-1
cdr3_aa: CSVEVETDTQYF

j_call: TRBJ1-3
v_call: TRBV7-2
cdr3_aa: CASSPYPAGLSGNTIYF

j_call: TRBJ2-4
v_call: TRBV19
cdr3_aa: CASSIDTGGSRAKNIQYF

j_call: TRBJ2-5
v_call: TRBV5-1
cdr3_aa: CASSLVPGETQYF

j_call: TRBJ2-1
v_call: TRBV25-1
cdr3_aa: CASRRTSGKNEQFF

j_call: TRBJ2-1
v_call: TRBV5-1
cdr3_aa: CASSLRGEGDNEQFF